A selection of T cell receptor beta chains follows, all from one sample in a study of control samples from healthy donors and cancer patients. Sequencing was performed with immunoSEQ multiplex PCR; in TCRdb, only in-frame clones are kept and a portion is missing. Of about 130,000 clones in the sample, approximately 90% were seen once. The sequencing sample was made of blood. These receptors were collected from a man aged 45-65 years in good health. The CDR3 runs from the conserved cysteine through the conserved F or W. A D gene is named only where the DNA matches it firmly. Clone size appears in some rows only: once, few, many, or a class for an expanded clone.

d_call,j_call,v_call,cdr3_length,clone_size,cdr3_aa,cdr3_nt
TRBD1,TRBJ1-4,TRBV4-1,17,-,CASRLGTGSATNEKLFF,TGCGCCAGCAGACTGGGGACAGGAAGTGCAACTAATGAAAAACTGTTTTTT
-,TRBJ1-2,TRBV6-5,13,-,CASSRDTNYGYTF,TGTGCCAGCAGTCGCGACACGAACTATGGCTACACCTTC
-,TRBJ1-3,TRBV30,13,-,CAWSGTGFNTIYF,TGTGCCTGGAGTGGTACAGGCTTTAACACCATATATTTT
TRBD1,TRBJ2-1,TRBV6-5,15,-,CASSSDRGSVNEQFF,TGTGCCAGCAGTTCCGACAGGGGGTCTGTGAATGAGCAGTTCTTC
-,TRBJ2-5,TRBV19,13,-,CASSMWVRETQYF,TGTGCCAGTAGTATGTGGGTCAGGGAGACCCAGTACTTC
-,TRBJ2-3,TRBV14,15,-,CASSQEGTGARTQYF,TGTGCCAGCAGCCAAGAAGGTACGGGGGCGAGGACGCAGTATTTT
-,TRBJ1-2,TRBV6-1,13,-,CASSELTVGGYTF,TGTGCCAGCAGTGAGCTGACGGTGGGTGGCTACACCTTC
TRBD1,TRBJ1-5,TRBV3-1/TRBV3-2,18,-,CASSQDYRRGLGNQPQHF,TGTGCCAGCAGCCAAGATTACCGTAGGGGGCTGGGGAATCAGCCCCAGCATTTT
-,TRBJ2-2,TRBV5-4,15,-,CASSPIQHNTGELFF,TGTGCCAGCAGCCCGATTCAGCATAACACCGGGGAGCTGTTTTTT
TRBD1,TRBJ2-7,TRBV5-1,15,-,CASSLGTGGSYEQYF,TGCGCCAGCAGCTTGGGGACAGGGGGATCCTACGAGCAGTACTTC
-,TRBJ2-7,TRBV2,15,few,CASSEAWGAFYEQYF,TGTGCCAGCAGTGAAGCGTGGGGGGCGTTTTACGAGCAGTACTTC
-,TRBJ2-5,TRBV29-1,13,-,CSSRASQGETQYF,TGCAGCTCAAGGGCGTCCCAGGGTGAGACCCAGTACTTC
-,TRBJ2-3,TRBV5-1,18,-,CASSPTGGGAFPTDTQYF,TGCGCCAGCAGCCCAACCGGAGGAGGAGCGTTTCCGACAGATACGCAGTATTTT
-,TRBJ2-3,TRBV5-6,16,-,CASSSGDGGFFDTQYF,TGTGCCAGCAGCTCAGGGGACGGCGGATTCTTCGATACGCAGTATTTT
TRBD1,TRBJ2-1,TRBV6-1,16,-,CASSEDFWDRYNEQFF,TGTGCCAGCAGTGAAGATTTTTGGGACAGATACAATGAGCAGTTCTTC
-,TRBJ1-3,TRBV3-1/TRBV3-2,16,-,CASSQDLGLGGNTIYF,TGTGCCAGCAGCCAAGATCTGGGCCTGGGCGGAAACACCATATATTTT
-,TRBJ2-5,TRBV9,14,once,CASTPGTLGETQYF,TGTGCCAGTACCCCCGGGACCTTGGGGGAGACCCAGTACTTC
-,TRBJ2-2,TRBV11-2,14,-,CASQGTATTGELFF,TGTGCCAGCCAAGGGACTGCGACCACCGGGGAGCTGTTTTTT
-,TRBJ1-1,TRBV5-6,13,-,CASSPSPNTEAFF,TGTGCCAGCAGCCCGTCCCCAAACACTGAAGCTTTCTTT
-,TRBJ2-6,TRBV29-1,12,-,CSVDTGANVLTF,TGCAGCGTTGACACTGGGGCCAACGTCCTGACTTTC
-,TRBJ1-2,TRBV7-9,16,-,CASSPRAGVPAYGYTF,TGTGCCAGCAGCCCCCGGGCGGGGGTCCCCGCCTATGGCTACACCTTC
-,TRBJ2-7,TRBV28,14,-,CASSPHREPYEQYF,TGTGCCAGCAGTCCGCACAGGGAACCCTACGAGCAGTACTTC
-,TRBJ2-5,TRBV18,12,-,CASSPSWETQYF,TGTGCCAGCTCACCAAGCTGGGAGACCCAGTACTTC
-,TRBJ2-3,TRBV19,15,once,CASSIERGGQDTQYF,TGTGCCAGTAGTATAGAGCGGGGAGGTCAGGATACGCAGTATTTT
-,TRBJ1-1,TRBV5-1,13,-,CASSLEGGTEAFF,TGCGCCAGCAGCTTGGAGGGGGGCACTGAAGCTTTCTTT
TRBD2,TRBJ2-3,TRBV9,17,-,CASSVALGGGSTDTQYF,TGTGCCAGCAGCGTAGCTCTCGGCGGGGGGAGCACAGATACGCAGTATTTT
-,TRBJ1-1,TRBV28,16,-,CASSRADMTATNEAFF,TGTGCCAGCAGCCGGGCTGATATGACGGCAACTAATGAAGCTTTCTTT
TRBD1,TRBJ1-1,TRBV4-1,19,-,CASSQGTMRGLKKNTEAFF,TGCGCCAGCAGCCAAGGTACCATGAGGGGGCTGAAGAAGAACACTGAAGCTTTCTTT
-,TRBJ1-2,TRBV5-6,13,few,CASSLDRTHGYTF,TGTGCCAGCAGCTTGGACAGGACCCATGGCTACACCTTC
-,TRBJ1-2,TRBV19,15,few,CASSPRGRVDYGYTF,TGTGCCAGTAGTCCTCGAGGCAGGGTAGACTATGGCTACACCTTC
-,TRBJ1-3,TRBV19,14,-,CASGWLTSGNTIYF,TGTGCCAGTGGATGGCTAACCTCTGGAAACACCATATATTTT
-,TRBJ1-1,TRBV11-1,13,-,CASSSDGDTEAFF,TGTGCCAGCAGTTCGGACGGTGACACTGAAGCTTTCTTT
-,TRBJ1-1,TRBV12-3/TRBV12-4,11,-,CASTWNTEAFF,TGTGCCAGCACATGGAACACTGAAGCTTTCTTT
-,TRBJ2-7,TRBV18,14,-,CASSPAQSSYEQYF,TGTGCCAGCTCACCCGCGCAAAGCTCCTACGAGCAGTACTTC
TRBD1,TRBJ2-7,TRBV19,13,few,CASRQGASYEQYF,TGTGCCAGTAGACAGGGGGCCAGCTACGAGCAGTACTTC
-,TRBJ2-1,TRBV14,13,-,CASSASLAVERFF,TGTGCCAGCAGCGCAAGTCTTGCGGTGGAGCGGTTCTTC
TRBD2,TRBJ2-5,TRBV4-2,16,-,CASSPIEAGGSETQYF,TGTGCCAGCAGCCCGATAGAGGCGGGGGGATCGGAGACCCAGTACTTC
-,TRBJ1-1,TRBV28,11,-,CASSTGTRAFF,TGTGCCAGCAGTACAGGGACGAGAGCTTTCTTT
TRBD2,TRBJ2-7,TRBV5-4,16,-,CASSLAPSGDSYEQYF,TGTGCCAGCAGCTTGGCTCCTAGCGGGGACTCCTACGAGCAGTACTTC
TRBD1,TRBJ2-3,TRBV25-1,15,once,CASSEPGTGTDTQYF,TGTGCCAGCAGTGAACCCGGGACAGGCACAGATACGCAGTATTTT
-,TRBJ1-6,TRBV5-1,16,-,CASSYGHSRGDSPLHF,TGCGCCAGCAGCTATGGACACTCGCGTGGGGATTCACCCCTCCACTTT
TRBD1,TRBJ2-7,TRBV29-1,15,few,CSVDVGQGNPFEQYF,TGCAGCGTTGACGTGGGACAGGGGAATCCTTTTGAGCAGTACTTC
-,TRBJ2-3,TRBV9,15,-,CASSSVEGRTDTQYF,TGTGCCAGCAGCTCGGTTGAGGGCCGGACAGATACGCAGTATTTT
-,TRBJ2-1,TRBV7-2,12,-,CASSNRLNEQFF,TGTGCCAGCAGCAATAGACTAAATGAGCAGTTCTTC
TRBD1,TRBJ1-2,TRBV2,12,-,CASQQGAGGYTF,TGTGCCAGCCAACAGGGGGCTGGCGGCTACACCTTC
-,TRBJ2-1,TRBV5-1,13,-,CASSRGTYNEQFF,TGCGCCAGCAGCAGGGGCACCTACAATGAGCAGTTCTTC
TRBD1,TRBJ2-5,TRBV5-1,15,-,CASSFGQVNQETQYF,TGCGCCAGCAGCTTCGGACAGGTGAACCAAGAGACCCAGTACTTC
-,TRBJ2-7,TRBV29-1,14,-,CSVEIGAIGYEQYF,TGCAGCGTTGAAATCGGGGCAATTGGTTACGAGCAGTACTTC